These 23 T cell receptor beta chains were all obtained from the same sample, sequenced in a study of OX40 agonist ivuxolimab in advanced cancers. Data came from immunoSEQ multiplex PCR; TCRdb stores just in-frame clones and leaves some out. The sample consists of tens of thousands of clones, 65% to 90% of them appearing once. The sequences come from CD4+ or CD8+ T cells sorted from blood, collected in a trial of the OX40 agonist ivuxolimab. The source is an adult with an advanced solid tumor such as melanoma, head and neck, liver or kidney cancer.

The chain combines TRBV9 with TRBJ1-3; possibly TRBD1 for D (6 bases). The germline gives CDR1 SGDLS, CDR2 YYNGEE. Trimming cost V 4 bases and J 0 bases, with 11 bases left between them. CDR3 length equals 15 residues. The chain's CDR3 is CASSTLQGSGNTIYF. The DNA for the CDR3 is TGTGCCAGCAGCACTCTACAGGGCTCTGGAAACACCATATATTTT.

This rearrangement joins TRBV10-2 to TRBJ2-7; TRBD2 matches at 9 bases. With V trimmed by 6 bases and J by 2 bases, 5 bases remained unmatched. The CDR3 totals 14 residues. The germline V gene encodes CDR1 WSHSY and CDR2 SAAADI. CDR3 DNA: TGCGCCAGCAGCCAAGCGGGAGGAACCTACGAGCAGTACTTC. Amino acid sequence: CASSQAGGTYEQYF.

The rearrangement joins TRBV6-4 to TRBJ2-6; D ambiguous. This CDR3 contains 17 residues. The V gene lost 4 bases and the J gene lost 0 bases, with 13 bases spanning the gap. Looked up from germline, CDR1 is MRHNA and CDR2 is SNTAGT. As DNA, the CDR3 is TGTGCCAGCAGTGCCCGGCCATCAAGCTCTGGGGCCAACGTCCTGACTTTC. It codes for CASSARPSSSGANVLTF.

The chain has TRBV6-6 and TRBJ2-7, with D possibly being TRBD2 (5 bases). Looked up from germline, CDR1 is MNHNY and CDR2 is SVGAGI (reference sequence). Trimming removed 5 bases from V and 4 bases from J, with 9 bases in between. The CDR3 spans 12 residues. CDR3 in amino acids: CASSSGLYEQYF. In nucleotides, the CDR3 is TGTGCCAGCAGTAGCGGCCTTTACGAGCAGTACTTC.

The chain employs TRBV9 and TRBJ2-1; D unresolved. This CDR3 is 14 amino acids long. V was pared by 0 bases and J by 6 bases, with 10 bases between. Germline V gene sequence: CDR1 SGDLS, CDR2 YYNGEE. The CDR3 coding sequence is TGTGCCAGCAGCGTAGATCCGGATCGCAATGAGCAGTTCTTC. Protein product: CASSVDPDRNEQFF.

A single count supports this clone. The gene calls are TRBV7-9 and TRBJ1-4, with D unresolved. Between the trimmed V and J ends, which lost 5 bases and 0 bases, there was a span of 10 bases. Germline V lookup: CDR1 SEHNR, CDR2 FQNEAQ (reference sequence). The CDR3 runs 15 residues. The DNA of the CDR3 is TGTGCCAGCAGCCGCCCGTCGACAACTAATGAAAAACTGTTTTTT. Translated: CASSRPSTTNEKLFF.

This chain connects TRBV7-2 to TRBJ2-7; TRBD1 matches at 7 bases. Germline V gene sequence: CDR1 SGHTA, CDR2 FQGNSA. The CDR3 is 14 residues long. The trim removed 5 bases at V and 1 base at J, leaving 5 bases unmatched. The CDR3 DNA reads as TGTGCCAGCAGCGTGGGACAGACATCCTACGAGCAGTACTTC. This encodes CASSVGQTSYEQYF.

The V gene is TRBV2, the J gene TRBJ1-6, with TRBD1 identical over 9 bases. CDR1 is SNHLY and CDR2 is FYNNEI in the germline V gene. The CDR3 is made up of 15 amino acids. J gave up 5 bases and V 5 bases, and 4 bases lay outside the gene matches. CDR3 sequence reads: CASSTQGANNSPLHF. Here the CDR3 DNA reads TGTGCCAGCAGTACACAGGGGGCGAATAATTCACCCCTCCACTTT. The full variable domain, completed using reference TRBV2 and TRBJ1-6, is EPEVTQTPSHQVTQMGQEVILRCVPISNHLYFYWYRQILGQKVEFLVSFYNNEISEKSEIFDDQFSVERPDGSNFTLKIRSTKLEDSAMYFCASSTQGANNSPLHFGNGTRLTVT.

The V gene is TRBV28, the J gene TRBJ2-7; the D gene could be TRBD1 or TRBD2 (5 bases each). The germline V gene encodes CDR1 MDHEN and CDR2 SYDVKM. The CDR3 is made up of 14 amino acids. Trimming removed 4 bases from V and 0 bases from J, with 10 bases in between. This CDR3 is CASSSWDHSYEQYF. Here the CDR3 DNA reads TGTGCCAGCAGTTCCTGGGACCACTCCTACGAGCAGTACTTC. Drawing the rest from reference TRBV28 and TRBJ2-7, the complete variable domain is DVKVTQSSRYLVKRTGEKVFLECVQDMDHENMFWYRQDPGLGLRLIYFSYDVKMKEKGDIPEGYSVSREKKERFSLILESASTNQTSMYLCASSSWDHSYEQYFGPGTRLTVT.

The CDR3 DNA reads TGTGCCAGCACTGACGCCCTCAGGGGCTATGGCTACACCTTC. Its translation is CASTDALRGYGYTF. The V and J genes are TRBV6-1 and TRBJ1-2; D perhaps matches TRBD1 (6 bases). Trimming removed 7 bases at V and 4 bases at J, with 16 bases between. The germline V gene has CDR1 MNHNS and CDR2 SASEGT. The CDR3 loop spans 14 amino acids.

This chain joins TRBV7-3 and TRBJ2-3, with D possibly being TRBD2 (5 bases). CDR3 length: 17 residues. V was trimmed by 1 base and J by 5 bases, leaving 19 bases between them. Germline V gives CDR1 SGHTA, CDR2 FQGTGA. The CDR3 DNA reads as TGTGCCAGCAGCTTAAAGGGCGATCGAGGGCTAGTAGATACGCAGTATTTT. This gives the protein CASSLKGDRGLVDTQYF.

The rearrangement joins TRBV19 to TRBJ2-5; D gene unclear. The germline V gene encodes CDR1 LNHDA and CDR2 SQIVND (reference sequence). The CDR3 covers 15 residues. Trimming took off 5 bases at V and 3 bases at J, with 16 bases between the two ends. In nucleotides, the CDR3 is TGTGCCAGTAGTTATCTCCGAGACGGAAAAGAGACCCAGTACTTC. Amino acid sequence: CASSYLRDGKETQYF.

This rearrangement joins TRBV6-5 to TRBJ1-1; D remains unclear. The germline V gene encodes CDR1 MNHEY and CDR2 SVGAGI. V dropped 4 bases and J dropped 0 bases, with 9 bases sitting between them. CDR3 size: 14 residues. CDR3 in amino acids: CASSSERLNTEAFF. The CDR3 DNA follows: TGTGCCAGCAGTTCGGAAAGACTGAACACTGAAGCTTTCTTT.

The rearrangement links TRBV19 to TRBJ1-4; TRBD1 aligns across 11 bases. The CDR3 runs 14 residues. V gave up 5 bases and J gave up 14 bases; unmatched junction bases: 10. The germline V gene encodes CDR1 LNHDA and CDR2 SQIVND (reference sequence). The CDR3 protein is CASSVPGQGGRLFF. CDR3 in DNA: TGTGCCAGTAGTGTACCGGGACAGGGGGGGAGGCTGTTTTTT.

This chain connects TRBV5-1 to TRBJ2-7; D unresolved. Germline V gene lookup returns CDR1 SGHRS and CDR2 YFSETQ. The V gene lost 4 bases and the J gene lost 2 bases, with 22 bases spanning the gap. The CDR3 is 17 residues long. CDR3 residues: CASSPAGNTRAAYEQYF. CDR3 sequence (DNA): TGCGCCAGCAGCCCCGCTGGTAATACTCGGGCTGCCTACGAGCAGTACTTC.

The V gene is TRBV27, the J gene TRBJ2-7, with D hard to call. Germline V gene data show CDR1 as MNHEY and CDR2 as SMNVEV (reference sequence). Trimming removed 2 bases at V and 4 bases at J, with 9 bases between. This CDR3 contains 13 residues. CDR3 in amino acids: CASSLSHGYEQYF. For the CDR3, the DNA is TGTGCCAGCAGTTTAAGTCACGGATACGAGCAGTACTTC.

The chain combines TRBV5-1 with TRBJ1-2; D uncertain. Germline assignment: CDR1 SGHRS and CDR2 YFSETQ. This CDR3 is 13 amino acids long. V was cut by 3 bases and J by 4 bases, with 10 bases left in between. CDR3 in amino acids: CASSYAESYGYTF. The CDR3 DNA sequence: TGCGCCAGCAGCTACGCAGAAAGCTATGGCTACACCTTC.

This clone was counted at least ten times. The chain links TRBV11-3 to TRBJ1-2, with D unclear. Trimming took off 3 bases at V and 0 bases at J, with 8 bases between the two ends. Germline V gene lookup returns CDR1 SGHNT and CDR2 YENEEA. The CDR3 spans 14 residues. The CDR3 DNA follows: TGTGCCAGCAGCTTTGTACCAGCTAACTATGGCTACACCTTC. Translation: CASSFVPANYGYTF.

The V call is TRBV27, the J call TRBJ1-2; possibly TRBD1 for D (5 bases). The V end was cut by 5 bases, the J end by 5 bases, with 18 bases between. This CDR3 has 15 amino acids. Germline-derived CDR1 and CDR2 are MNHEY and SMNVEV (reference sequence). This chain's CDR3 is CASSPRGTLQYGYTF. CDR3 sequence (DNA): TGTGCCAGCAGTCCCCGTGGGACCCTGCAATATGGCTACACCTTC.

This sequence joins TRBV19 and TRBJ1-5; 8 bases are a match to TRBD1. J was trimmed by 2 bases and V by 8 bases; bases with no gene match: 11. This CDR3 region has 16 residues. The V gene's germline CDR1 is LNHDA and CDR2 SQIVND (reference sequence). The CDR3, as DNA: TGTGCCAGTTTAGACGGGACAGGACCCGGCAATCAGCCCCAGCATTTT. Protein: CASLDGTGPGNQPQHF.

The chain employs TRBV7-9 and TRBJ1-2, with 9 positions matching TRBD1. The CDR3 has 16 amino acids. V trimming: 2 bases; J trimming: 8 bases; junction bases outside the gene matches: 12. Germline CDR1 is SEHNR and CDR2 is FQNEAQ (reference sequence). The CDR3 sequence is CASSLSRTGASRGYTF. The CDR3, as DNA: TGTGCCAGCAGCTTATCCCGGACAGGGGCCTCTAGGGGCTACACCTTC.

The genes are TRBV5-1 and TRBJ1-4, with 8 bases identical to TRBD1. The trim removed 4 bases at V and 4 bases at J, leaving 3 bases unmatched. CDR1 and CDR2 from the germline V gene are SGHRS and YFSETQ. This CDR3 is built from 14 residues. The CDR3 reads CASSQDRVNEKLFF. The DNA of the CDR3 is TGCGCCAGCAGCCAGGACAGGGTTAATGAAAAACTGTTTTTT.

The chain uses TRBV7-2 and TRBJ1-1; unclear D gene. Trimming removed 2 bases from V and 1 base from J, with 8 bases in between. Germline V gives CDR1 SGHTA, CDR2 FQGNSA. CDR3 size: 14 residues. The CDR3 DNA reads as TGTGCCAGCAGCTTAACGGTAAGGAACACTGAAGCTTTCTTT. Translated: CASSLTVRNTEAFF. Looking up the rest from reference TRBV7-2 and TRBJ1-1 gives the full variable domain: GAGVSQSPSNKVTEKGKDVELRCDPISGHTALYWYRQSLGQGLEFLIYFQGNSAPDKSGLPSDRFSAERTGGSVSTLTIQRTQQEDSAVYLCASSLTVRNTEAFFGQGTRLTVV.